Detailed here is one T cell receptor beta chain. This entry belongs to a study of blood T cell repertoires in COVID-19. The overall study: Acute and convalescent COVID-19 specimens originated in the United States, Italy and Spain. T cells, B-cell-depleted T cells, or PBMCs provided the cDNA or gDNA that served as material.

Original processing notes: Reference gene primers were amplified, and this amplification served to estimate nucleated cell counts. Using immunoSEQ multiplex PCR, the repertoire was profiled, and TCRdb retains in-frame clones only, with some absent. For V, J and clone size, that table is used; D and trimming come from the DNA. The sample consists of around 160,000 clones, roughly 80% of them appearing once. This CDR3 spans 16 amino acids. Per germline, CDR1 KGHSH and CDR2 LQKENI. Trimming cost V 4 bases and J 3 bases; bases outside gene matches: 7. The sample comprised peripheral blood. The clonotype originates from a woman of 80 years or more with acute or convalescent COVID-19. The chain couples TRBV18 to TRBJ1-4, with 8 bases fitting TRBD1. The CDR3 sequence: CASSLYVQGANEKLFF. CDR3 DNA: TGTGCCAGCTCACTTTACGTACAGGGGGCTAATGAAAAACTGTTTTTT.